This entry describes one TCR beta chain. This sample was taken from a study of blood T cell repertoires in COVID-19. Study at large: Sites in the United States, Italy and Spain provided acute and convalescent COVID-19 samples. The cDNA or gDNA used as material had been derived from T cells, B-cell-depleted T cells, or PBMCs.

In the original processing: Amplified reference gene primers provided the basis for estimating nucleated cell counts. The method was immunoSEQ multiplex PCR; TCRdb's version includes in-frame clones alone and lacks a portion of them. That table supplies the V and J calls and clone size; D and trimming were determined from the DNA. The sample carries 170,000 or so clones, 84% recorded once. The specimen sequenced was peripheral blood. This TCR was sampled from a man younger than 30 with active or convalescent COVID-19.

This CDR3 is CASSDSFRRDINNEQFF. In DNA, the CDR3 is TGTGCCAGCAGTGACTCGTTCCGGAGGGATATTAACAATGAGCAGTTCTTC. This chain joins TRBV6-4 and TRBJ2-1; D perhaps matches TRBD2 (6 bases). The CDR3 is 17 amino acids. Germline V gene lookup returns CDR1 MRHNA and CDR2 SNTAGT. The V and J ends lost 0 bases and 5 bases respectively, with 17 bases between them.